This TCR beta chain is drawn from a study of cytomegalovirus exposure and HLA in healthy donors. The PCR employed 60 Vbeta primers together with 13 Jbeta primers. The table came from immunoSEQ multiplex PCR; TCRdb's copy has only in-frame clones and leaves some out. The table records 60,000 to 100,000 clones, around 79% of them present only once. V lost 1 base and J lost 6, with 11 bases in between. CDR3 length: 14 residues. Per germline, CDR1 SSHAT and CDR2 FNYEAQ (reference sequence). General observations from the study: A later analysis linked a missense variant in DCLRE1C to the trimming of TCR beta V and J genes. Productive rates of about 90% or about 30% were seen for most TCR beta V segments in an earlier analysis. It was shown in a later analysis that HLA-associated TCR beta chains were more clonally expanded than other, equally common chains.

Note on this clone: The antigen remains undetermined.

The chain has TRBV7-7 and TRBJ2-3, with a tentative D call TRBD2 (5 bases). The TCR originated in a male donor in good health and CMV-seropositive. Material: PBMCs. CDR3 sequence: CASSLGTFDDTQYF. The CDR3, as DNA: TGTGCCAGCAGCTTAGGGACTTTCGACGATACGCAGTATTTT.